What follows is one T cell receptor beta chain and its context. Its antigen remains unidentified. Base qualities were left out, and no much larger clone turns up one base away. The data derive from a study of patients and donors after allogeneic stem cell transplantation (dated by TCRdb to the early 2020s). Compared with germline, V lacks 1 base and J lacks 0 bases; bases without a gene match: 2. The CDR3 runs 16 residues from the cysteine to the phenylalanine. Of the read, only the CDR3 DNA is kept; its 48 bases are in frame from base 1. According to the germline V gene, CDR1 reads MNHEY and CDR2 reads SVGAGI. The method was RT-PCR. Data came from a NextSeq 550. TCRdb trimmed public reads at Q25 via fastp, called clones via MiXCR and kept in-frame beta chains. Rows merge per CDR3 protein into single entries with the most common DNA and genes. For this sample the table gives about a million distinct CDR3 sequences, of which around 17% were detected only once. The top ten hold 5% to 6.5% of the sample.

Recombination linked TRBV6-5 to TRBJ2-3, with TRBD2 matching 9 junction bases. The sequence came from a human donor who was either an allogeneic HSCT recipient or a stem cell or donor lymphocyte infusion donor (not recorded which). It is not recorded whose cells these are; they may come from a transplant donor. The specimen was blood, either unsorted or a sorted T cell fraction (not recorded which). In nucleotides, the sequence is TGTGCCAGCAGTTACTTTGGGACTAGCAGCACAGATACGCAGTATTTT. It translates to CASSYFGTSSTDTQYF.